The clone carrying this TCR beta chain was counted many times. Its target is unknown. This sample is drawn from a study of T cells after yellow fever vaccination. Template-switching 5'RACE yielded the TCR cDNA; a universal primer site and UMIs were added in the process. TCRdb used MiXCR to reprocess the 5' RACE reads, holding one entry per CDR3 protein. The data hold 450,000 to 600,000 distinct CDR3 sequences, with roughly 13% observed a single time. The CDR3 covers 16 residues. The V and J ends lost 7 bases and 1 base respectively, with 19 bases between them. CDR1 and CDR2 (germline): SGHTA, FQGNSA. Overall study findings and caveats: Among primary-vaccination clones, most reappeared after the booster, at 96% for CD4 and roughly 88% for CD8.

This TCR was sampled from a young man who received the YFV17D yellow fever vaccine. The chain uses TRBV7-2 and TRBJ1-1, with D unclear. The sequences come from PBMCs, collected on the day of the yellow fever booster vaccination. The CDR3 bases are TGTGCCAGCAACCGACCCTGGAAGAAGGGGAACACTGAAGCTTTCTTT. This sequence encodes CASNRPWKKGNTEAFF.